This T cell receptor beta chain was observed in a study of identical twins. Each CDR3 protein gets one entry after TCRdb re-called the 5' RACE reads with MiXCR. The repertoire holds fewer than 500,000 distinct CDR3 sequences, with 24% as singletons. This CDR3 has 15 residues. After removal of 1 base from V and 5 bases from J, the junction contained 9 bases not matched to a gene. Germline CDR1 and CDR2: DFQATT and SNEGSKA (reference sequence). Donors were all healthy Caucasians. This sample also appeared in a second study, on T cells expressing NK-cell markers.

The chain is built from TRBV20-1 and TRBJ2-5, with TRBD2 matching over 8 bases. The sequence was obtained from a woman between 18 and 29 years old in good health. Sequences were obtained from CD4+ T cells sorted from blood. This CDR3 reads CSARVGTSGIETQYF. CDR3 nucleotide sequence: TGCAGTGCTAGAGTAGGGACTAGTGGGATTGAGACCCAGTACTTC.